This is a list of T cell receptor beta chains from one sample in a study of blood T cell repertoires in COVID-19. The assay was immunoSEQ multiplex PCR, and TCRdb's table has in-frame clones only and misses some. The sample shows around 260,000 clones, just over 85% of them seen only once. The sample taken for sequencing was peripheral blood. The receptors here all came from a woman aged 25 to 39 with active or convalescent COVID-19. The CDR3 runs from the conserved cysteine through the conserved F or W. A D gene is named only where the DNA matches it firmly. Not every row has a clone size; where given, it reads once, few, many or a size class.

D	V	J	size	CDR3	DNA
NA	TRBV6-5	TRBJ2-1	NA	CASSYPPGHRHNEQFF	TGTGCCAGCAGTTACCCACCGGGACACCGACACAATGAGCAGTTCTTC
NA	TRBV20-1	TRBJ2-5	NA	CSWGGAETQYF	TGCAGCTGGGGGGGGGCAGAGACCCAGTACTTC
NA	TRBV6-1	TRBJ1-2	NA	CASSPGWGDGYTF	TGTGCCAGCAGCCCCGGCTGGGGCGATGGCTACACCTTC
TRBD2	TRBV7-3	TRBJ2-3	NA	CASSLRVSGGPTDTQYF	TGTGCCAGCAGCTTACGGGTTAGCGGGGGACCCACAGATACGCAGTATTTT
NA	TRBV7-9	TRBJ2-3	NA	CASSLAPRDTQYF	TGTGCCAGCAGCTTAGCCCCCCGAGATACGCAGTATTTT
NA	TRBV12-3/TRBV12-4	TRBJ1-2	NA	CASSQGLTYGYTF	TGTGCCAGCAGTCAGGGACTGACCTATGGCTACACCTTC
NA	TRBV18	TRBJ1-2	NA	CASSPGVRLTTNYGYTF	TGTGCCAGCTCACCAGGGGTGCGTCTGACTACTAACTATGGCTACACCTTC
NA	TRBV18	TRBJ1-6	NA	CASSRLDSYNSPLHF	TGTGCCAGCTCACGCCTGGACAGCTATAATTCACCCCTCCACTTT
TRBD1	TRBV30	TRBJ2-3	once	CAWTPWTGGTDTQYF	TGTGCCTGGACCCCCTGGACAGGGGGCACAGATACGCAGTATTTT
NA	TRBV5-8	TRBJ1-2	NA	CASSLADGYTF	TGTGCCAGCAGCTTGGCCGATGGCTACACCTTC
NA	TRBV18	TRBJ2-3	NA	CASSPHPGDTQYF	TGTGCCAGCTCACCTCACCCGGGAGATACGCAGTATTTT
NA	TRBV6-1	TRBJ1-1	few	CASSEWGLNTEAFF	TGTGCCAGCAGTGAATGGGGGCTGAACACTGAAGCTTTCTTT
NA	TRBV3-1/TRBV3-2	TRBJ1-5	NA	CASSPRGGEPQHF	TGTGCCAGCAGCCCCCGCGGGGGGGAGCCCCAGCATTTT
TRBD1	TRBV28	TRBJ2-2	NA	CASSPRKTGAITGELFF	TGTGCCAGCAGTCCGCGCAAGACAGGGGCCATCACCGGGGAGCTGTTTTTT
NA	TRBV7-9	TRBJ1-2	NA	CASSLVTGQGYTF	TGTGCCAGCAGCTTAGTTACAGGGCAGGGCTACACCTTC